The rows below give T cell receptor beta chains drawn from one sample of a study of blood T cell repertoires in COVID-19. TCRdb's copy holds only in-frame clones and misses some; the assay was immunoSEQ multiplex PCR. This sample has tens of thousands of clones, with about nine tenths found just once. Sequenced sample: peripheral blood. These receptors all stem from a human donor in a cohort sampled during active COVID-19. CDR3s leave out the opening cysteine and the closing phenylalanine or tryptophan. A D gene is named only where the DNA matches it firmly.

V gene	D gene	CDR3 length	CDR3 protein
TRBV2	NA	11	ASMRGNTGELF
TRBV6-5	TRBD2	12	ASSNLAGRLGQY
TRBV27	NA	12	ASSLTGSNYGYT
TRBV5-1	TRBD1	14	ASSLGPTGVNTEAF
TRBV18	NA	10	ASSPLGETQY
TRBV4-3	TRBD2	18	ASSQDRIALAGYHTGELF
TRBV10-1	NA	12	ASSESGVGTEAF
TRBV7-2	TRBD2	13	ASSLLAGVGNEQF
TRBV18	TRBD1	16	ASSPSRQGRANTGELF
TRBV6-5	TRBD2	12	ASWRAGVTGELF
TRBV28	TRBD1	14	ASSQAGTGATDTQY
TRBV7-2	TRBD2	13	ASSSQAGAYNEQF
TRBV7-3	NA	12	ASSSGTNGYEQF
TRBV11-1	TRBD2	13	ASSLGTRISNEQF
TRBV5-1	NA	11	ASSSQNTGELF
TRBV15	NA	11	ATDGEANYGYT
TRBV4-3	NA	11	ASSHLRVNEQF
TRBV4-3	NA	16	ASSQDQGAGIRKNIQY
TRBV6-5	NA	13	ASSYPDRRGNIQY
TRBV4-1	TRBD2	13	ASSHLAGGSYEQY
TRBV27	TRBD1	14	ASSLLGGFQNYEQY
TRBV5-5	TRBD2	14	ASSLAGRSSGNEQF
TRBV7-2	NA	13	ASSLGGAVPDTQY
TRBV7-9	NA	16	ASSSLGSGLRSNQPQH
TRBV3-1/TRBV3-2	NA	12	ASSHRARDQPQH
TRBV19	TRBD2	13	ASSTGLAGLDTQY
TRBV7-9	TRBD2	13	ASSLGTSRYNEQF
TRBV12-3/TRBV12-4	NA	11	ASSPESVRGYT
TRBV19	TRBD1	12	ASSMDRGTGELF
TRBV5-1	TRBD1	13	ASSARGQGNTEAF
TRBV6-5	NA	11	ASSYTGSQPQH
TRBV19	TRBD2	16	ASSIVLYTGGGSNEQF
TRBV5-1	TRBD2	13	ASKMTSGSTGELF
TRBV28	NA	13	ASTWTPPTLETQY
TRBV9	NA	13	ASSTTGGSIDTQY
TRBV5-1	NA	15	ASSLAGGPRMNTEAF
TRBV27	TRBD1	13	ASSFSRDRVGGYT
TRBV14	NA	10	ASSQGTARRT
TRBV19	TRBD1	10	ATQGANGVQY
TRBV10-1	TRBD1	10	ASGTGGYEQY
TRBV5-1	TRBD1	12	ASSQGQMNTEAF
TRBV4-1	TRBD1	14	ASSHRTGATNEKLF
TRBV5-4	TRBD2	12	ASSFSGRGYEQY
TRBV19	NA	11	ASQSRAQETQY
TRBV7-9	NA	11	ASSRTPYNEQF
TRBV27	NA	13	ASRIDRLDQETQY
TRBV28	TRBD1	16	ASGLTITGTGAYNEQF
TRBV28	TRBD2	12	ASSRGGSAYEQY
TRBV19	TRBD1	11	ASSKQGAYEQY
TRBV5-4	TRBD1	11	ASSRAGGNGYT
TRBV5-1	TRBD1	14	ASSRTDRGDTGELF
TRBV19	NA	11	ASNIGSYEKLF